The 32 T cell receptor beta chains below were found in one sample sequenced in a study of molecular identifiers for immune sequencing clone quantification (dated by TCRdb to the late 2010s). Receptor libraries were prepared by PCR. The sequencer was an Illumina HiSeq 4000. The public reads were reanalyzed by TCRdb: fastp trimming at Q25, MiXCR alignment, in-frame beta chains only. Merged by CDR3 protein, the rows form single entries marked with the most common genes and DNA. In all, the sample holds 7,500 to 10,000 distinct CDR3 sequences, and around 19% of those were seen once. Together, the top ten hold about 1.4% of the sample. Sequenced: naive CD8+ T cells from blood, with Jurkat cell RNA spiked in. The cell subset or site label for this specimen denotes: FACS-sorted CD8+CD4-CCR7+CD45RA+ naive T cells. Receptors were obtained from a human donor in good health. Some libraries in this study had Jurkat cell RNA spiked in.

The V and J genes are TRBV7-9 and TRBJ2-3, with D perhaps TRBD2 (7 bases). The length of the CDR3 is 16 residues. CDR1 and CDR2 (germline): SEHNR, FQNEAQ (reference sequence). Trimming pared 6 bases from V and 5 bases from J, leaving 21 bases between. The CDR3 loop reads CASRPQVGGRKDTQYF. CDR3 DNA sequence: TGTGCCAGCAGGCCCCAGGTCGGGGGGCGGAAAGATACGCAGTATTTT.

This clonotype was seen many times. This chain joins TRBV6-9 and TRBJ2-1; TRBD1 might be the D (6 bases). There are 20 residues in the CDR3. V was clipped by 4 bases and J by 0 bases, with 25 bases between them. From germline, CDR1 is MNHGY and CDR2 SVAAGI. For the CDR3, the DNA is TGTGCCAGCAGTTCTAGACGGGACACCCCAAGAAGAAACTCCTACAATGAGCAGTTCTTC. Translation: CASSSRRDTPRRNSYNEQFF.

This clonotype counts as medium-sized (0.01 to 0.1%). The chain links TRBV11-2 to TRBJ1-1; D gene uncertain. Germline loops: CDR1 SGHAT, CDR2 FQNNGV. The CDR3 extends over 12 amino acids. Trimming stripped 3 bases from V and 10 bases from J, with 12 bases between. CDR3 sequence: CASSFSSRGAFF. The CDR3 nucleotides are TGTGCCAGCAGCTTCTCTTCCCGGGGAGCTTTCTTT.

The chain recombines TRBV12-3 or TRBV12-4 with TRBJ2-7; 7 positions agree with TRBD1. The CDR3 spans 13 residues. After removal of 6 bases from V and 5 bases from J, the junction contained 7 bases not matched to a gene. The DNA of the CDR3 is TGTGCCAGCAGCCCAGGGACAGTCCACGAGCAGTACTTC. Residues: CASSPGTVHEQYF.

There are many counts of this clonotype. The gene calls are TRBV3-1 and TRBJ2-7; the D gene is possibly TRBD2 (5 bases). The germline V gene encodes CDR1 LGHDT and CDR2 YNNKEL (reference sequence). The CDR3 totals 15 residues. V was clipped by 3 bases and J by 0 bases, with 12 bases between them. DNA for the CDR3: TGTGCCAGCAGCCACCGAGGGTTAAGCTCCTACGAGCAGTACTTC. It encodes CASSHRGLSSYEQYF.

This clonotype is labeled medium-sized. The chain employs TRBV23-1 and TRBJ1-4; D remains unclear. TRBV23-1 is an ORF, with its function uncertain. The length of the CDR3 is 17 residues. V gave up 0 bases and J gave up 1 base, with 12 bases separating them. The CDR3 region has the DNA TGCGCCAGCAGTCAATCGTCAGGCGAGGGAACTAATGAAAAACTGTTTTTT. This gives the protein CASSQSSGEGTNEKLFF.

This clonotype occurred many times. This chain connects TRBV29-1 to TRBJ1-2; 9 bases are a match to TRBD1. Per the germline V gene, CDR1 is SQVTM and CDR2 is ANQGSEA. Trimming removed 6 bases from V and 4 bases from J; junction bases left unmatched: 12. The CDR3 consists of 15 residues. DNA for the CDR3: TGCAGCGTCCTACACTCGGACAGGGGCGGCTATGGCTACACCTTC. Residues: CSVLHSDRGGYGYTF.

In its sample, this clonotype was seen many times. The chain recombines TRBV2 with TRBJ2-1; D is unresolved. This CDR3 is 15 amino acids long. V lost 8 bases and J lost 8, with 22 bases in between. The V gene's germline CDR1 is SNHLY and CDR2 FYNNEI. DNA of the CDR3: TGTGCCAGCTCCCCCCGCTGGGCGACGCACGATGAGCAGTTCTTC. It yields the protein CASSPRWATHDEQFF. The variable domain in full, completed from reference TRBV2 and TRBJ2-1, reads EPEVTQTPSHQVTQMGQEVILRCVPISNHLYFYWYRQILGQKVEFLVSFYNNEISEKSEIFDDQFSVERPDGSNFTLKIRSTKLEDSAMYFCASSPRWATHDEQFFGPGTRLTVL.

By sample fraction, this clonotype is medium-sized. This chain links TRBV7-9 with TRBJ1-1; D is ambiguous. Trimming removed 1 base at V and 10 bases at J, with 10 bases between. This CDR3 spans 12 amino acids. Germline V gene sequence: CDR1 SEHNR, CDR2 FQNEAQ (reference sequence). Here the CDR3 reads CASSLEGLRAFF. In nucleotides, the CDR3 is TGTGCCAGCAGCTTAGAAGGGTTAAGAGCTTTCTTT. The variable domain in full, completed from reference TRBV7-9 and TRBJ1-1, reads DTGVSQNPRHKITKRGQNVTFRCDPISEHNRLYWYRQTLGQGPEFLTYFQNEAQLEKSRLLSDRFSAERPKGSFSTLEIQRTEQGDSAMYLCASSLEGLRAFFGQGTRLTVV.

This clonotype ranks as medium-sized. The rearrangement links TRBV19 to TRBJ1-1; a weak D match, TRBD1 (6 bases). The ends were cut back, 3 bases at V and 3 bases at J, with 11 bases in the middle. The CDR3 extends over 14 amino acids. CDR1 is LNHDA, CDR2 SQIVND, per germline (reference sequence). CDR3 coding DNA: TGTGCCAGTAGTATTGGGGGCACCCACACTGAAGCTTTCTTT. Translated: CASSIGGTHTEAFF.

Ten or more counts support this clonotype. The chain combines TRBV5-1 with TRBJ2-2; 7 nucleotides line up with TRBD1. Germline V gene sequence: CDR1 SGHRS, CDR2 YFSETQ. The ends lost 0 bases at V and 9 bases at J; junction bases unmatched: 8. This CDR3 is built from 15 residues. CDR3 sequence: CASSLGTGPTRELFF. CDR3 bases: TGCGCCAGCAGCTTGGGGACAGGCCCCACTCGGGAGCTGTTTTTT.

A word on this clonotype: Being one base from a much bigger clone, this may be a read error. This chain connects TRBV11-2 to TRBJ2-5; TRBD1 agrees at 7 bases. This CDR3 spans 17 amino acids. Germline V lookup: CDR1 SGHAT, CDR2 FQNNGV. In nucleotides, the CDR3 is TGTGCCAGCAGCTTGTACCGGGACAGTAGTAATCAAGAGGCCCAGTACTTC. Translated, it gives CASSLYRDSSNQEAQYF. The entire variable domain, with the rest obtained from reference TRBV11-2 and TRBJ2-5, is as follows: EAGVAQSPRYKIIEKRQSVAFWCNPISGHATLYWYQQILGQGPKLLIQFQNNGVVDDSQLPKDRFSAERLKGVDSTLKIQPAKLEDSAVYLCASSLYRDSSNQEAQYFGPGTRLLVL.

This clonotype is medium-sized (0.01 to 0.1%). The chain joins TRBV2 to TRBJ1-5; 9 positions agree with TRBD1. J was trimmed by 2 bases and V by 4 bases; bases with no gene match: 3. This CDR3 contains 15 residues. Germline V gene sequence: CDR1 SNHLY, CDR2 FYNNEI. Written as DNA, the CDR3 is TGTGCCAGCAGTGTGGGACAGGGCGGCAATCAGCCCCAGCATTTT. Protein product: CASSVGQGGNQPQHF.

Sample share makes this clonotype medium-sized. The V call is TRBV13, the J call TRBJ1-1, with D possibly TRBD1 on 6 matching bases. The CDR3 has 15 residues. V was trimmed by 6 bases and J by 0 bases, leaving 14 bases between them. From germline, CDR1 is PRHDT and CDR2 FYEKMQ (reference sequence). CDR3 coding DNA: TGTGCCAGCAGATCGAGAGGGGGAGTGAACACTGAAGCTTTCTTT. This gives the protein CASRSRGGVNTEAFF.

This clonotype is termed medium-sized (0.01 to 0.1%). V and J are TRBV27 and TRBJ2-3; D gene ambiguous. The V gene's germline CDR1 is MNHEY and CDR2 SMNVEV (reference sequence). V lost 1 base and J 1 base, leaving 12 bases between the germline ends. The CDR3 runs to 16 residues. The CDR3 sequence: CASSLLDAAGTDTQYF. The CDR3 DNA is TGTGCCAGCAGTTTATTGGATGCTGCAGGCACAGATACGCAGTATTTT.

The chain carries TRBV6-9 and TRBJ1-5, with D possibly being TRBD1 (6 bases). Germline CDR1 and CDR2: MNHGY and SVAAGI. V was shortened by 5 bases and J by 7 bases, with 24 bases between the two germline ends. The CDR3 extends over 17 amino acids. The CDR3 reads CASSAHREEGRGQPQHF. DNA for the CDR3: TGTGCCAGCAGTGCCCACAGGGAAGAGGGACGAGGACAGCCCCAGCATTTT.

This clonotype was counted ten times or more. The rearrangement links TRBV2 to TRBJ1-2; 7 bases line up with TRBD1. With 6 bases clipped from V and 0 bases from J, the junction kept 1 base outside the gene matches. Germline V gene sequence: CDR1 SNHLY, CDR2 FYNNEI. The CDR3 contains 13 residues. CDR3: CASRGTANYGYTF. CDR3 DNA: TGTGCCAGCAGGGGGACAGCTAACTATGGCTACACCTTC. The variable domain in full, with the rest retrieved from reference TRBV2 and TRBJ1-2, is EPEVTQTPSHQVTQMGQEVILRCVPISNHLYFYWYRQILGQKVEFLVSFYNNEISEKSEIFDDQFSVERPDGSNFTLKIRSTKLEDSAMYFCASRGTANYGYTFGSGTRLTVV.

As for this clonotype: Being one base from a much bigger clone, this may be a read error. The chain links TRBV12-3 or TRBV12-4 to TRBJ2-1; no definite D call. Trimming left V 3 bases short and J 1 base short, with 13 bases between. The CDR3 runs 16 residues. For the CDR3, the DNA is TGTGCCAGCAGTTTCGTCGTAGTCAGGTCCTACAATGAGCAGTTCTTC. Encoded protein: CASSFVVVRSYNEQFF.

This clonotype was seen ten or more times. This chain links TRBV12-3 or TRBV12-4 with TRBJ2-3; perhaps TRBD2 as D (6 bases). The V end was cut by 2 bases, the J end by 1 base, with 13 bases between. The CDR3 is 16 amino acids. CDR3 bases: TGTGCCAGCAGTTTATTTGGGGAGGTTGGCACAGATACGCAGTATTTT. Translation gives CASSLFGEVGTDTQYF.

This clonotype was seen at least ten times. This chain connects TRBV28 to TRBJ2-2; weak D call: TRBD2 (5 bases). The CDR3 is made up of 14 amino acids. V was shortened by 6 bases and J by 0 bases, with 8 bases between the two germline ends. Germline V gene lookup returns CDR1 MDHEN and CDR2 SYDVKM. CDR3 nucleotides: TGTGCCAGCAGGCAGGACTCGAACACCGGGGAGCTGTTTTTT. Translation gives CASRQDSNTGELFF.

By share of the sample, this clonotype is medium-sized. V gene TRBV7-8 combines with J gene TRBJ2-7; 8 bases map to TRBD1. The germline V gene encodes CDR1 SGHVS and CDR2 FQNEAQ. This CDR3 is 15 amino acids long. J lost 4 bases, V lost 1 base, and 6 bases had no gene match. The CDR3 spells CASSLDPGGGYEQYF. The DNA for the CDR3 is TGTGCCAGCAGCTTAGATCCAGGGGGCGGATACGAGCAGTACTTC.

This clonotype was counted many times. CDR3 nucleotide sequence: TGCAGTGCTAGAGTTGGGGGAGTAAATGAGCAGTTCTTC. Its protein is CSARVGGVNEQFF. The chain recombines TRBV20-1 with TRBJ2-1, with D perhaps being TRBD1 or TRBD2 (5 bases each). V was pared by 1 base and J by 7 bases, with 11 bases between. The CDR3 extends over 13 amino acids. Germline CDR1 and CDR2: DFQATT and SNEGSKA (reference sequence).

This clonotype was picked up many times. The V call is TRBV27, the J call TRBJ1-5; D is unclear. Trimming removed 3 bases at V and 0 bases at J, with 0 bases between. Germline assignment: CDR1 MNHEY and CDR2 SMNVEV (reference sequence). The CDR3 is 12 amino acids. CDR3 DNA sequence: TGTGCCAGCAGTTTTAGCAATCAGCCCCAGCATTTT. Amino acid sequence: CASSFSNQPQHF.

This clonotype came up many times. The CDR3 sequence: CASSLLAGAHTGELFF. In DNA, the CDR3 is TGTGCCAGCAGCTTGTTGGCGGGAGCCCACACCGGGGAGCTGTTTTTT. The chain joins TRBV5-6 to TRBJ2-2, with 7 bases fitting TRBD2. Trimming at V came to 1 base and at J to 3 bases, leaving 6 bases not matched to a gene. The CDR3 has 16 residues. Germline CDR1 reads SGHDT; CDR2 reads YYEEEE.

There are many counts of this clonotype. The chain combines TRBV7-9 with TRBJ1-1; 7 bases agree with TRBD1. Germline loops: CDR1 SEHNR, CDR2 FQNEAQ (reference sequence). Trimming cost V 6 bases and J 11 bases; bases outside gene matches: 9. CDR3 length: 12 residues. The CDR3 loop reads CASSHGGGQAFF. The CDR3 DNA follows: TGTGCCAGCAGTCATGGGGGGGGACAGGCTTTCTTT. The variable domain in full, with the rest retrieved from reference TRBV7-9 and TRBJ1-1, is DTGVSQNPRHKITKRGQNVTFRCDPISEHNRLYWYRQTLGQGPEFLTYFQNEAQLEKSRLLSDRFSAERPKGSFSTLEIQRTEQGDSAMYLCASSHGGGQAFFGQGTRLTVV.

This clonotype is labeled as medium-sized. The chain recombines TRBV29-1 with TRBJ1-2; D perhaps matches TRBD1 (5 bases). Germline CDR1 is SQVTM and CDR2 is ANQGSEA. The CDR3 spans 15 residues. V lost 0 bases, J lost 5 bases, and 16 bases lay in between. The CDR3 DNA follows: TGCAGCGTTGAAGAAGGGGACGAGGGATCATATGGCTACACCTTC. Its protein is CSVEEGDEGSYGYTF.

In this sample, this clonotype turned up many times. The gene calls are TRBV4-3 and TRBJ2-7, with 9 nucleotides matching TRBD1. This CDR3 is built from 16 residues. V trimming: 0 bases; J trimming: 3 bases; junction bases outside the gene matches: 6. Germline V gene data show CDR1 as LGHNA and CDR2 as YSLEER. In DNA form, the CDR3 reads TGCGCCAGCAGCCAAGACCAGGGACAGGGTAACTACGAGCAGTACTTC. Its translation: CASSQDQGQGNYEQYF.

This clonotype counts as medium-sized. V and J are TRBV6-5 and TRBJ2-5; D is ambiguous. This CDR3 is built from 15 residues. Looked up from germline, CDR1 is MNHEY and CDR2 is SVGAGI. With 2 bases removed from V and 1 base from J, the gap between germline ends came to 11 bases. The CDR3 loop reads CASSYSLGFQETQYF. The CDR3 coding sequence is TGTGCCAGCAGTTACAGTTTGGGTTTCCAAGAGACCCAGTACTTC.

Ten or more counts support this clonotype. V and J are TRBV7-9 and TRBJ1-1; D is undetermined. V lost 5 bases and J lost 0, with 13 bases in between. Germline V lookup: CDR1 SEHNR, CDR2 FQNEAQ (reference sequence). CDR3 length: 15 amino acids. The CDR3 protein is CASSPIVGLNTEAFF. CDR3 in DNA: TGTGCCAGCAGCCCCATAGTAGGGTTGAACACTGAAGCTTTCTTT.

The table lists this clonotype with many counts. The gene calls are TRBV19 and TRBJ2-7; no clear D gene. V was cut by 6 bases and J by 3 bases, with 18 bases left in between. CDR1 LNHDA and CDR2 SQIVND come from the germline V gene (reference sequence). There are 15 residues in the CDR3. The CDR3 DNA reads TGTGCCAGTAGCACCTACGTGATATCGGTCTACGAGCAGTACTTC. The encoded protein is CASSTYVISVYEQYF.

This clonotype came up many times. This chain links TRBV25-1 with TRBJ2-1, with D unclear. The V gene lost 2 bases and the J gene lost 7 bases, with 6 bases spanning the gap. There are 12 residues in the CDR3. CDR1 MGHDK and CDR2 SYGVNS come from the germline V gene. CDR3 protein: CASSERVNEQFF. The CDR3 coding sequence is TGTGCCAGCAGTGAAAGAGTAAATGAGCAGTTCTTC.

By share of the sample, this clonotype is medium-sized. V usage is TRBV20-1 and J usage is TRBJ2-7, with D tentatively TRBD1 or TRBD2 (6 bases each). Germline lookup yields CDR1 DFQATT and CDR2 SNEGSKA (reference sequence). The CDR3 runs to 13 residues. The ends were cut back, 6 bases at V and 0 bases at J, with 12 bases in the middle. CDR3: CSARDISSYEQYF. CDR3 DNA sequence: TGCAGTGCGCGGGACATAAGCTCCTACGAGCAGTACTTC.